The next 25 T cell receptor beta chains were all read from a single sample in a study of memory CD8 T cells in hepatitis C reinfection. The time point: late/post reinfection, 12 to 24 weeks after detection. The sorted cells went straight to TCR sequencing with no prior in vitro expansion. This table comes from immunoSEQ multiplex PCR, and its TCRdb copy is limited to in-frame clones, with some not included. The sample lists approximately 46,000 clones; approximately 89% were seen once. The sample taken for sequencing was naive CD8+ T cells sorted from blood. These receptors all come from a man between 18 and 29 years old with hepatitis C virus infection.

The rearrangement uses TRBV27 and TRBJ2-7; possible D gene TRBD1, 5 bases. The CDR3 extends over 12 amino acids. The V and J ends lost 9 bases and 5 bases respectively, with 14 bases between them. The V gene's germline CDR1 is MNHEY and CDR2 SMNVEV (reference sequence). CDR3 nucleotides: TGTGCCAGATTCCAGGGAAGGGACGAGCAGTACTTC. This sequence encodes CARFQGRDEQYF.

This chain connects TRBV5-4 to TRBJ2-2; 8 bases line up with TRBD2. This CDR3 spans 14 amino acids. V dropped 1 base and J dropped 4; count of bases not matched to a gene: 0. Germline V gene data show CDR1 as SGHNT and CDR2 as YYREEE (reference sequence). Here the CDR3 reads CASSLRGGTGELFF. The CDR3 DNA follows: TGTGCCAGCAGCTTGCGGGGGGGCACCGGGGAGCTGTTTTTT.

In the case of this clone: The same CDR3 is also encoded by other DNA sequences in this sample. J is TRBJ1-6 and V is TRBV4-1; 7 bases fit TRBD1. Trimming at V came to 5 bases and at J to 13 bases, leaving 11 bases not matched to a gene. The CDR3 runs to 14 residues. The germline CDR1 and CDR2 sequences are MGHRA and YSYEKL. The DNA for the CDR3 is TGCGCCAGCAGCTACGACGACAGGGTTGCGCCCCTCCACTTT. Translating it yields CASSYDDRVAPLHF.

The chain carries TRBV7-2 and TRBJ2-1; D is perhaps TRBD1 (6 bases). CDR3 length: 15 residues. The germline V gene encodes CDR1 SGHTA and CDR2 FQGNSA. Deletions cut 6 bases from V and 10 bases from J, with 22 bases between. DNA of the CDR3: TGTGCCAGCAGGCAGGGACAAAACGCCCCCCAAGAGCAGTTCTTC. Encoded protein: CASRQGQNAPQEQFF.

The chain employs TRBV4-3 and TRBJ2-2, with D maybe TRBD2 (6 bases). V dropped 3 bases and J dropped 4 bases, with 18 bases sitting between them. This CDR3 has 17 residues. Germline V gene lookup returns CDR1 LGHNA and CDR2 YSLEER. The CDR3 bases are TGCGCCAGCAGCCATGCTGGGGGGACTGGCTCCACCGGGGAGCTGTTTTTT. It codes for CASSHAGGTGSTGELFF.

This rearrangement joins TRBV5-4 to TRBJ1-2; 10 nucleotides line up with TRBD1. Germline loops: CDR1 SGHNT, CDR2 YYREEE (reference sequence). The ends lost 4 bases at V and 6 bases at J; junction bases unmatched: 12. The CDR3 is 16 residues long. The CDR3 DNA follows: TGTGCCAGCAGCACCGGGACAGGGGAGGTGGTGGATGGCTACACCTTC. Translation gives CASSTGTGEVVDGYTF.

This clone was picked up a small number of times. V gene TRBV5-6 combines with J gene TRBJ1-5; perhaps TRBD1 as D (6 bases). V dropped 0 bases and J dropped 7 bases, with 17 bases sitting between them. This CDR3 has 16 residues. CDR1 and CDR2 (germline): SGHDT, YYEEEE. The CDR3, as DNA: TGTGCCAGCAGCTTGGGAGGGGGAGCGGCCGGACAGCCCCAGCATTTT. Protein sequence: CASSLGGGAAGQPQHF.

This clone was observed a handful of times. The rearrangement uses TRBV19 and TRBJ2-1, with a possible D match to TRBD2 (6 bases). This CDR3 spans 14 amino acids. The germline V and J ends were trimmed by 7 bases and 4 bases, with 14 bases remaining between them. CDR1 and CDR2 from the germline V gene are LNHDA and SQIVND (reference sequence). CDR3 sequence: CASMRGGSYNEQFF. DNA of the CDR3: TGTGCCAGTATGCGAGGAGGGTCTTACAATGAGCAGTTCTTC. Filled out from reference TRBV19 and TRBJ2-1, the complete variable domain reads DGGITQSPKYLFRKEGQNVTLSCEQNLNHDAMYWYRQDPGQGLRLIYYSQIVNDFQKGDIAEGYSVSREKKESFPLTVTSAQKNPTAFYLCASMRGGSYNEQFFGPGTRLTVL.

This chain links TRBV7-9 with TRBJ2-1; the D gene is possibly TRBD1 (5 bases). This CDR3 region has 16 residues. Per germline, CDR1 SEHNR and CDR2 FQNEAQ (reference sequence). V lost 5 bases, J lost 5 bases, and 19 bases lay in between. Here the CDR3 DNA reads TGTGCCAGCAGCACCACCCCCCTCCAGACAGACAATGAGCAGTTCTTC. This gives the protein CASSTTPLQTDNEQFF. The full variable domain, rest sourced from reference TRBV7-9 and TRBJ2-1, is DTGVSQNPRHKITKRGQNVTFRCDPISEHNRLYWYRQTLGQGPEFLTYFQNEAQLEKSRLLSDRFSAERPKGSFSTLEIQRTEQGDSAMYLCASSTTPLQTDNEQFFGPGTRLTVL.

This clone was counted between two and nine times. The gene calls are TRBV4-1 and TRBJ2-6; D might be TRBD1 (6 bases). Trimming removed 2 bases at V and 4 bases at J, with 24 bases between. The CDR3 length is 20 residues. Per the germline V gene, CDR1 is MGHRA and CDR2 is YSYEKL. As DNA, the CDR3 is TGCGCCAGCAGCCAATGGGGTGCGGACAGAGGCTTGGGGGGGGCCAACGTCCTGACTTTC. Its protein product is CASSQWGADRGLGGANVLTF.

The CDR3 region is CASSGTGKGYGYTF. Here the CDR3 DNA reads TGTGCCAGCAGTGGGACAGGGAAGGGCTATGGCTACACCTTC. J is TRBJ1-2 and V is TRBV6-5, with 9 bases matching TRBD1. Germline CDR1 is MNHEY and CDR2 is SVGAGI. The CDR3 has 14 amino acids. Unmatched junction bases numbered 5, after V lost 5 bases and J lost 4 bases.

The chain recombines TRBV5-4 with TRBJ1-1, with D maybe TRBD1 (5 bases). CDR1 SGHNT and CDR2 YYREEE come from the germline V gene (reference sequence). V lost 5 bases and J lost 4, with 12 bases in between. The CDR3 length is 13 residues. The CDR3, as DNA: TGTGCCAGCAGATTTCAGGGAGGCACTGAAGCTTTCTTT. Its translation is CASRFQGGTEAFF.

The chain uses TRBV7-9 and TRBJ1-1; a weak D match, TRBD1 (5 bases). Germline V gives CDR1 SEHNR, CDR2 FQNEAQ (reference sequence). The CDR3 covers 12 residues. The germline V and J ends were trimmed by 8 bases and 5 bases, with 12 bases remaining between them. The CDR3 DNA reads TGTGCCAGCTCGGGGGGTGGGACTGAAGCTTTCTTT. It codes for CASSGGGTEAFF.

The chain links TRBV19 to TRBJ2-1; 8 positions match TRBD1. The germline V gene has CDR1 LNHDA and CDR2 SQIVND (reference sequence). The CDR3 has 14 residues. J gave up 7 bases and V 3 bases, and 5 bases lay outside the gene matches. The CDR3 coding sequence is TGTGCCAGTAGTATTACAGGGGGGCTGAATGAGCAGTTCTTC. This sequence encodes CASSITGGLNEQFF.

The chain couples TRBV2 to TRBJ2-5, with TRBD2 matching 9 bases. The V gene end was trimmed by 6 bases and the J gene end by 2 bases; junction bases not matched to a gene: 10. The CDR3 spans 16 residues. Germline V CDR1 and CDR2: SNHLY, FYNNEI. CDR3 amino acids: CASSAGSGGTQETQYF. The DNA for the CDR3 is TGTGCCAGCAGCGCCGGGAGCGGGGGGACGCAAGAGACCCAGTACTTC.

The rearrangement uses TRBV19 and TRBJ1-5; D gene uncertain. The CDR3 is 16 amino acids. Trimming cost V 3 bases and J 0 bases, with 12 bases left between them. Germline V lookup: CDR1 LNHDA, CDR2 SQIVND (reference sequence). The CDR3 DNA reads as TGTGCCAGTAGTATGTACGCAGATTATAGCAATCAGCCCCAGCATTTT. The encoded protein is CASSMYADYSNQPQHF.

This chain joins TRBV5-8 and TRBJ2-3, with 10 nucleotides matching TRBD2. There are 15 residues in the CDR3. From germline, CDR1 is SGHTS and CDR2 YDEGEE. Trimming cost V 4 bases and J 1 base; bases outside gene matches: 3. The CDR3: CASSGGTSGTDTQYF. CDR3 bases: TGTGCCAGCAGCGGCGGGACTAGCGGCACAGATACGCAGTATTTT.

The genes are TRBV6-6 and TRBJ2-5; the D is unclear. The ends were cut back, 2 bases at V and 1 base at J, with 8 bases in the middle. Germline CDR1 and CDR2: MNHNY and SVGAGI (reference sequence). This CDR3 comprises 14 residues. As DNA, the CDR3 is TGTGCCAGCAGTTACCGAGGTTCCCAAGAGACCCAGTACTTC. Its translation: CASSYRGSQETQYF.

J is TRBJ2-7 and V is TRBV28, with 9 bases that match TRBD1. Per the germline V gene, CDR1 is MDHEN and CDR2 is SYDVKM. The CDR3 sequence is 15 residues long. V was clipped by 5 bases and J by 5 bases; unmatched bases: 10. The CDR3 DNA sequence: TGTGCCAGCAGTCCCGCCGGGACAGGGTGGCACGAGCAGTACTTC. Translated: CASSPAGTGWHEQYF.

V and J are TRBV29-1 and TRBJ2-7; D is possibly TRBD2 (6 bases). The V end lost 7 bases, the J end lost 3 bases, and 13 bases lay between the germline ends. This CDR3 is built from 12 residues. CDR1 and CDR2 (germline): SQVTM, ANQGSEA. Here the CDR3 DNA reads TGCAGCGCTCGGGACTCACGCTACGAGCAGTACTTC. Its protein product is CSARDSRYEQYF.

The V gene is TRBV9, the J gene TRBJ2-7, with 9 bases aligning to TRBD1. This CDR3 has 15 amino acids. Losses at the gene ends were 3 bases for V and 7 bases for J; bases not matched to a gene: 11. Germline V lookup: CDR1 SGDLS, CDR2 YYNGEE. The DNA of the CDR3 is TGTGCCAGCAGCGCCGCGTCGACAGGGGGTTTAGAGCAGTACTTC. Translation gives CASSAASTGGLEQYF.

This chain uses TRBV28 with TRBJ1-5, with TRBD1 matching 8 bases. The CDR3 spans 14 residues. Germline assignment: CDR1 MDHEN and CDR2 SYDVKM. Trimming cost V 7 bases and J 0 bases; bases outside gene matches: 2. In nucleotides, the CDR3 is TGTGCCAGCAAGGGACAGGCTAGCAATCAGCCCCAGCATTTT. Its protein is CASKGQASNQPQHF.

The gene calls are TRBV5-4 and TRBJ2-2; possible D gene TRBD1, 5 bases. Trimming left V 1 base short and J 4 bases short, with 8 bases between. The CDR3 length is 14 residues. The germline CDR1 and CDR2 sequences are SGHNT and YYREEE (reference sequence). In DNA form, the CDR3 reads TGTGCCAGCAGCTTGTGGGGCTTCACCGGGGAGCTGTTTTTT. It yields the protein CASSLWGFTGELFF.

The V gene is TRBV19, the J gene TRBJ1-5, with a weak D call TRBD1 (5 bases). V was trimmed by 5 bases and J by 4 bases, leaving 15 bases between them. Germline lookup yields CDR1 LNHDA and CDR2 SQIVND (reference sequence). The CDR3 has 15 amino acids. In DNA form, the CDR3 reads TGTGCCAGTAGTGTGGGACTGGGCTTTAATCAGCCCCAGCATTTT. Its protein is CASSVGLGFNQPQHF.

The chain links TRBV27 to TRBJ1-3, with a possible D match to TRBD1 (5 bases). The V gene's germline CDR1 is MNHEY and CDR2 SMNVEV (reference sequence). V lost 0 bases and J lost 2, with 11 bases in between. The CDR3 covers 16 residues. Here the CDR3 DNA reads TGTGCCAGCAGTTTATCAGTAGGGGAAGCTGGAAACACCATATATTTT. Its protein product is CASSLSVGEAGNTIYF.